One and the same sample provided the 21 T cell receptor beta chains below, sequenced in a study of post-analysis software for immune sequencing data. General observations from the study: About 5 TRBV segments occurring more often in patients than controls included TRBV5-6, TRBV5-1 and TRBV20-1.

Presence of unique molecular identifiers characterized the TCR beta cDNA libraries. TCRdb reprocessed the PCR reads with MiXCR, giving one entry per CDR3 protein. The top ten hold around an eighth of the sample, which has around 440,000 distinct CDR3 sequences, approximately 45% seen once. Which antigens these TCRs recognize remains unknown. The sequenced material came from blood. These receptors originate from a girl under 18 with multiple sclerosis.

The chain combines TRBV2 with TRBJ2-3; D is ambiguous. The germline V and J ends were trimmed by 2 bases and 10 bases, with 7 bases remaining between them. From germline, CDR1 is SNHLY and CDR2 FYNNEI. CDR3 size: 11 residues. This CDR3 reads CASSEKGSQYF. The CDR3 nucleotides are TGTGCCAGCAGTGAAAAGGGATCGCAGTATTTT.

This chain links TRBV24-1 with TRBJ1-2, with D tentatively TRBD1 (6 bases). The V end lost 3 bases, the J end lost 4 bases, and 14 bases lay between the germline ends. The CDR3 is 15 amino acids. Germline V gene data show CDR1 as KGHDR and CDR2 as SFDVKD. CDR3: CATSDQRGLGYGYTF. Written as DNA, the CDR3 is TGTGCCACCAGTGATCAACGGGGGCTAGGCTATGGCTACACCTTC.

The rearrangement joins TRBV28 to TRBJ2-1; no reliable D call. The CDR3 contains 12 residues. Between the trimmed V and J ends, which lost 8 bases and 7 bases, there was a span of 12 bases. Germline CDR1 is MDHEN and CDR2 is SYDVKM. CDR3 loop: CASSDGWNEQFF. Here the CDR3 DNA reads TGTGCCAGCTCCGATGGGTGGAATGAGCAGTTCTTC.

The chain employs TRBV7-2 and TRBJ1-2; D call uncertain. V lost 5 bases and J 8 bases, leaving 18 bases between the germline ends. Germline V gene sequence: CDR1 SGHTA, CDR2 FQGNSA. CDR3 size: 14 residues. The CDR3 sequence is CASSIGPVSKGYTF. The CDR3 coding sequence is TGTGCCAGCAGCATAGGACCCGTCAGTAAGGGCTACACCTTC.

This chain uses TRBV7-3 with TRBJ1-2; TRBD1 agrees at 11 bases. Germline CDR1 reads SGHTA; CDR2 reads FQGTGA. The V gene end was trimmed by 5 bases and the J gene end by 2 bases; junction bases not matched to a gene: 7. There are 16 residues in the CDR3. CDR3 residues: CASSPGGTGGNYGYTF. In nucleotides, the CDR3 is TGTGCCAGCAGCCCAGGGGGGACAGGGGGGAACTATGGCTACACCTTC. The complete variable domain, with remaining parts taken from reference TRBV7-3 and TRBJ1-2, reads GAGVSQTPSNKVTEKGKYVELRCDPISGHTALYWYRQSLGQGPEFLIYFQGTGAADDSGLPNDRFFAVRPEGSVSTLKIQRTERGDSAVYLCASSPGGTGGNYGYTFGSGTRLTVV.

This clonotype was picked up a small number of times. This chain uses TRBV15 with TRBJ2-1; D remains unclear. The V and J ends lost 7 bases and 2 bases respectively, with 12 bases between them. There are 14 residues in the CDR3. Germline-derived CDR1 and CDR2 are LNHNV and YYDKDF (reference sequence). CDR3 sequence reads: CATTPSPTYNEQFF. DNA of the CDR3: TGTGCCACCACCCCGAGTCCGACCTACAATGAGCAGTTCTTC.

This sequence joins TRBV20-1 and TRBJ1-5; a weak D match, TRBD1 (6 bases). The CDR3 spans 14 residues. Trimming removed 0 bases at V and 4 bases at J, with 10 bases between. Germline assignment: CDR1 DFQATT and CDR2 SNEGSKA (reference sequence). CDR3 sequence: CSARDLRGNQPQHF. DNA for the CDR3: TGCAGTGCTAGAGACCTCAGGGGAAATCAGCCCCAGCATTTT.

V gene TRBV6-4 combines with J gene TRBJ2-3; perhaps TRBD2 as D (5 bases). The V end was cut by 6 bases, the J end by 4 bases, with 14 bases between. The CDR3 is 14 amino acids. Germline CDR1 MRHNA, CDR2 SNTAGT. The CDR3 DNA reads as TGTGCCAGCAGCCCCGGGCGGGCGTCAGATACGCAGTATTTT. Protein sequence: CASSPGRASDTQYF.

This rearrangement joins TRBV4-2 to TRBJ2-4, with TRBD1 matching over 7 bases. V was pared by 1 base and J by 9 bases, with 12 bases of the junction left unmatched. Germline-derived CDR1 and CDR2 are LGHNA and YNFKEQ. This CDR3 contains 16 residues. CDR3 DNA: TGTGCCAGCAGCCAAGCTCTGAAAGGGGGCGAGGGCATTCAGTACTTC. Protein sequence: CASSQALKGGEGIQYF.

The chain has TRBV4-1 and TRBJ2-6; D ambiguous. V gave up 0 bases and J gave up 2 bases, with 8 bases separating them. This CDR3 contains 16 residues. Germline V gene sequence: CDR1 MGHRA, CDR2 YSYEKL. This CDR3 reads CASSQERQAGANVLTF. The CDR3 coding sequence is TGCGCCAGCAGCCAAGAACGCCAGGCTGGGGCCAACGTCCTGACTTTC.

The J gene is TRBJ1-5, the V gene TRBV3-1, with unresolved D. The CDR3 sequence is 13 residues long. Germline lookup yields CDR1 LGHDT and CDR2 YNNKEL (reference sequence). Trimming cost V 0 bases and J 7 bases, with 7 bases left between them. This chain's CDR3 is CASSQDRWQPQHF. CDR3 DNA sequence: TGTGCCAGCAGCCAAGATCGGTGGCAGCCCCAGCATTTT.

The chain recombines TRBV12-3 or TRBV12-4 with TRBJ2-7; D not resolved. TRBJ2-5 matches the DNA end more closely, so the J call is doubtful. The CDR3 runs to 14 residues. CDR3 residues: CASSLTTLEETQYF. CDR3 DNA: TGTGCCAGCAGTTTAACAACCCTGGAAGAGACCCAGTACTTC.

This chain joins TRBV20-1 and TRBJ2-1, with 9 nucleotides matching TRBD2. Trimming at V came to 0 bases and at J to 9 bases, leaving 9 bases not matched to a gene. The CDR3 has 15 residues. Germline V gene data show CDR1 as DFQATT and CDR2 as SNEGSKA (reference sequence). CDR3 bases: TGCAGTGCTAGAGATCCCAGCGGGAGGATTCTTGAGCAGTTCTTC. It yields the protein CSARDPSGRILEQFF.

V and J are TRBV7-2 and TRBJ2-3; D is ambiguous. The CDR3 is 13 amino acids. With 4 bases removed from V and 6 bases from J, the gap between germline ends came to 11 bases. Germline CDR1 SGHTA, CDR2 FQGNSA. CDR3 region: CASSSQEIDTQYF. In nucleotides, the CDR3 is TGTGCCAGCAGCTCGCAGGAAATTGATACGCAGTATTTT. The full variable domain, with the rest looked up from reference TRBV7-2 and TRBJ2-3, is GAGVSQSPSNKVTEKGKDVELRCDPISGHTALYWYRQSLGQGLEFLIYFQGNSAPDKSGLPSDRFSAERTGGSVSTLTIQRTQQEDSAVYLCASSSQEIDTQYFGPGTRLTVL.

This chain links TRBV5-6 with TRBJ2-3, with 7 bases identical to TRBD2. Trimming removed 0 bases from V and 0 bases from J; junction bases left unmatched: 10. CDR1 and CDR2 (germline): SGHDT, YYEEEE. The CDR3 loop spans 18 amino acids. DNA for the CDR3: TGTGCCAGCAGCTTGGCTGGCGGGGGACGGCCTAGCACAGATACGCAGTATTTT. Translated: CASSLAGGGRPSTDTQYF.

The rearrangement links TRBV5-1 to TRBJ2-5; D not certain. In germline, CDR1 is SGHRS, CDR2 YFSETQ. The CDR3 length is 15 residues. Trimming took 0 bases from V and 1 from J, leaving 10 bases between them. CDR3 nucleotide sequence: TGCGCCAGCAGCTTGGCTGGGTTTTCCCAAGAGACCCAGTACTTC. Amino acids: CASSLAGFSQETQYF. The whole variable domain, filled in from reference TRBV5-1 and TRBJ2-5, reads KAGVTQTPRYLIKTRGQQVTLSCSPISGHRSVSWYQQTPGQGLQFLFEYFSETQRNKGNFPGRFSGRQFSNSRSEMNVSTLELGDSALYLCASSLAGFSQETQYFGPGTRLLVL.

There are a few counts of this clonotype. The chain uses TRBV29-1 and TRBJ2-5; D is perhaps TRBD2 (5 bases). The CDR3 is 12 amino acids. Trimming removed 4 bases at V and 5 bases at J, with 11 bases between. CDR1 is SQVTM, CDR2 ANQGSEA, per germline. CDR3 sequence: CSVAGSVETQYF. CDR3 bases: TGCAGCGTTGCGGGGTCAGTCGAGACCCAGTACTTC.

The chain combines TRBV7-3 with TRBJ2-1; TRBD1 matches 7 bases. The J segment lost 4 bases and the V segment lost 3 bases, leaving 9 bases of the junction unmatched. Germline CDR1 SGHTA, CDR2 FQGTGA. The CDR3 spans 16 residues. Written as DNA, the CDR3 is TGTGCCAGCAGCTTCTACCCCGGGACAGATTACAATGAGCAGTTCTTC. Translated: CASSFYPGTDYNEQFF. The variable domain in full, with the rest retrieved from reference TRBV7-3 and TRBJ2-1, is GAGVSQTPSNKVTEKGKYVELRCDPISGHTALYWYRQSLGQGPEFLIYFQGTGAADDSGLPNDRFFAVRPEGSVSTLKIQRTERGDSAVYLCASSFYPGTDYNEQFFGPGTRLTVL.

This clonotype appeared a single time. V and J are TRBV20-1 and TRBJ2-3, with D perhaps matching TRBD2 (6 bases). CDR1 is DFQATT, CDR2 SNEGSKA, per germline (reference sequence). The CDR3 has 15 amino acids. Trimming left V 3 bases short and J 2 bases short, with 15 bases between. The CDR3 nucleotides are TGCAGTGCTAGGACGGGACTTCATTTCACAGATACGCAGTATTTT. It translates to CSARTGLHFTDTQYF.

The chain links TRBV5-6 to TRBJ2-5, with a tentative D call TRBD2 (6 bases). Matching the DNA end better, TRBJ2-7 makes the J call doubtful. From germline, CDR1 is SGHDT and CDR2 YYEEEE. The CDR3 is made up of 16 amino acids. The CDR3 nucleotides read TGTGCCAGCAGCTTACCGTTCAGCGGAGGGCCGAGCGAGCAGTACTTC. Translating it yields CASSLPFSGGPSEQYF.

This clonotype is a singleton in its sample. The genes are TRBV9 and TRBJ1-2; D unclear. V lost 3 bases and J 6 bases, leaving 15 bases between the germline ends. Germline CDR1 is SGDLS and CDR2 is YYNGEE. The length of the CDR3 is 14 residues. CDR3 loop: CASSAMTEGNGYTF. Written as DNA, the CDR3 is TGTGCCAGCAGCGCTATGACGGAGGGTAATGGCTACACCTTC.